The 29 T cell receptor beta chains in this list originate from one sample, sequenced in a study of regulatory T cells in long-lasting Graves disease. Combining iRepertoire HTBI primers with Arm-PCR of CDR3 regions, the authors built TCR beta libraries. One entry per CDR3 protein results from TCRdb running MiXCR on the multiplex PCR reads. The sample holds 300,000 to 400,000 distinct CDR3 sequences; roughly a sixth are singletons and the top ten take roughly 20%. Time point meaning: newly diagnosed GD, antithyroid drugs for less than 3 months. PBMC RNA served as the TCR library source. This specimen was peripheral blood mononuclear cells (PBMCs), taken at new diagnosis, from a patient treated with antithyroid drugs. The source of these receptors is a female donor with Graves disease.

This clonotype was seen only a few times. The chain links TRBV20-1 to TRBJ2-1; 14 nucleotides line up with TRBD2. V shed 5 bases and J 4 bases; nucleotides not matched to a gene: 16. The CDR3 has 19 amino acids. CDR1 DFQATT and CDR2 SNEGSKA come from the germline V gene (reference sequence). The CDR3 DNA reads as TGCAGTGCTCCCAGGATGACTAGCGGGAGGGCCGATGGATACAATGAGCAGTTCTTC. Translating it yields CSAPRMTSGRADGYNEQFF.

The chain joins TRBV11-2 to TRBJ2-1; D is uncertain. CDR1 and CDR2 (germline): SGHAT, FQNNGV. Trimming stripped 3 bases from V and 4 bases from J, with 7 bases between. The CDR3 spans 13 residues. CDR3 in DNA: TGTGCCAGCAGCTTCAGCTTATACAATGAGCAGTTCTTC. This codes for CASSFSLYNEQFF.

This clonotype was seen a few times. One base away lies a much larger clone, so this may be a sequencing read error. For the CDR3, the DNA is TGTGCCAGCAGCGCATCAAGCACAAATACGCAGTATTTT. This sequence encodes CASSASSTNTQYF. The chain employs TRBV7-2 and TRBJ2-3; D gene uncertain. The CDR3 totals 13 residues. Per the germline V gene, CDR1 is SGHTA and CDR2 is FQGNSA.

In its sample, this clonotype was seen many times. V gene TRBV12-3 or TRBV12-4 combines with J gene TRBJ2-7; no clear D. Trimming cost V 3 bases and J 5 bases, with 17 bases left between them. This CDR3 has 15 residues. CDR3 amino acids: CASSFKRPTLDEQYF. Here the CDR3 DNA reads TGTGCCAGCAGTTTTAAGCGCCCAACCCTGGACGAGCAGTACTTC.

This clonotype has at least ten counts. CDR3 residues: CASSFATDQPQHF. CDR3 bases: TGTGCCAGCAGCTTTGCGACGGATCAGCCCCAGCATTTT. The chain employs TRBV11-2 and TRBJ1-5; the D is unclear. Trimming shortened V by 3 bases and J by 5 bases, and 8 bases separated the two germline ends. Germline lookup yields CDR1 SGHAT and CDR2 FQNNGV. This CDR3 is 13 amino acids long.

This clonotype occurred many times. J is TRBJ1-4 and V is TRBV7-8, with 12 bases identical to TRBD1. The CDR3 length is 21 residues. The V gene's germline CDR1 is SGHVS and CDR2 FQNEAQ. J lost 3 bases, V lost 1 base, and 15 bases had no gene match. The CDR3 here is CASSLGRFGTGGLTANEKLFF. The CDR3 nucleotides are TGTGCCAGCAGCTTAGGGAGGTTCGGGACAGGGGGCCTTACGGCTAATGAAAAACTGTTTTTT.

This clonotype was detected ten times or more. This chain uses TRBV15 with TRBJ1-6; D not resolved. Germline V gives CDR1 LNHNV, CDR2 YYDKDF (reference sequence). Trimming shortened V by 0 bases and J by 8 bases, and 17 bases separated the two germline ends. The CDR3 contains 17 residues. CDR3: CATSRDGLVHRYSPLHF. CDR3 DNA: TGTGCCACCAGCAGAGATGGGTTGGTACATCGGTATTCACCCCTCCACTTT. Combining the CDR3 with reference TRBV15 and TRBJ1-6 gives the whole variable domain DAMVIQNPRYQVTQFGKPVTLSCSQTLNHNVMYWYQQKSSQAPKLLFHYYDKDFNNEADTPDNFQSRRPNTSFCFLDIRSPGLGDTAMYLCATSRDGLVHRYSPLHFGNGTRLTVT.

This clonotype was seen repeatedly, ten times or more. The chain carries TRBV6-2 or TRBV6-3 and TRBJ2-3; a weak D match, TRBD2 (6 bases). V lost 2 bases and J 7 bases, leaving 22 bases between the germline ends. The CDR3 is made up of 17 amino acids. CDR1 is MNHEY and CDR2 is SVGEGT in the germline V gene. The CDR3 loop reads CASSYLLTGGYWNTQYF. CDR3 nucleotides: TGTGCCAGCAGTTACCTCCTGACTGGGGGGTACTGGAATACGCAGTATTTT.

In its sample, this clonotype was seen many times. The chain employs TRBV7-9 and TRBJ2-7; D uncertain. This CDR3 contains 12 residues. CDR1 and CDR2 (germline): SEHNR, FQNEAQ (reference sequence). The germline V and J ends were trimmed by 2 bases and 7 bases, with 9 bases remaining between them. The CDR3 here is CASSLSVPEQYF. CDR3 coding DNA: TGTGCCAGCAGCTTAAGCGTACCTGAGCAGTACTTC.

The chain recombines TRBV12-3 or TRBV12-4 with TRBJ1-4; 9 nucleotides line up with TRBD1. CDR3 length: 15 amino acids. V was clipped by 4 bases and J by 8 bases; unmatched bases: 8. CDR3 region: CASSSSDRGGEKLFF. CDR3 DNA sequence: TGTGCCAGCAGTTCATCGGACAGGGGCGGGGAAAAACTGTTTTTT.

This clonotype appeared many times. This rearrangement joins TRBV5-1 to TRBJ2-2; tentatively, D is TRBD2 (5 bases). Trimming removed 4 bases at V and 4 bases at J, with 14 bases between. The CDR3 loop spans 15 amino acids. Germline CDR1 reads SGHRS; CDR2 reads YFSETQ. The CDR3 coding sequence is TGCGCCAGCAGCAGAAGCGACGCGGGCACCGGGGAGCTGTTTTTT. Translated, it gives CASSRSDAGTGELFF.

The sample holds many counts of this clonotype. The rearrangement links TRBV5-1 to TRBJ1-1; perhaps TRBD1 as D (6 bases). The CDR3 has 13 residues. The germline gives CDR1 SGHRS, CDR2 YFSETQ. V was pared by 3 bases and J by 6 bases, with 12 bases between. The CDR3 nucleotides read TGCGCCAGCAGCTCAGGGGACGCCCCTGAAGCTTTCTTT. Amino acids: CASSSGDAPEAFF.

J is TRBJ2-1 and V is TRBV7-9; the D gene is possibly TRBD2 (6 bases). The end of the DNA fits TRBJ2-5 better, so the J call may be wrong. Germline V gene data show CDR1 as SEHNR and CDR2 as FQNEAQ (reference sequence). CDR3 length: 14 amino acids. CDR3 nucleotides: TGTGCCAGCAGCTTAGTAGGCGGGGAAGAGACCCAGTACTTC. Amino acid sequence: CASSLVGGEETQYF.

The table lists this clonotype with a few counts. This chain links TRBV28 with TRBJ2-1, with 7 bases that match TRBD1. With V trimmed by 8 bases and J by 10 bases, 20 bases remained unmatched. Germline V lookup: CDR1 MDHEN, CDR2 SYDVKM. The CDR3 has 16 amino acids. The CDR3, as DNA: TGTGCCAGCCCCCCTACAGGGGCGACCCCCTCGGGGGAGCAGTTCTTC. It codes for CASPPTGATPSGEQFF.

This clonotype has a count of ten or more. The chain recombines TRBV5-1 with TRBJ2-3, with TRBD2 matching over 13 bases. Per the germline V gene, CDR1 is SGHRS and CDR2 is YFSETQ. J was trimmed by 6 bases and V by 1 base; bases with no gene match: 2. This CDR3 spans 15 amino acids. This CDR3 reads CASSLTSGGVDTQYF. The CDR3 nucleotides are TGCGCCAGCAGCTTGACTAGCGGGGGGGTGGATACGCAGTATTTT.

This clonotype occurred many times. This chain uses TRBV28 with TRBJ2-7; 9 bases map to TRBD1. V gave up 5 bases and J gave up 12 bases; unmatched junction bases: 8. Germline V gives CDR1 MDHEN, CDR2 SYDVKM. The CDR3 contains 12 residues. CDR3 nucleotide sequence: TGTGCCAGCAGTGGCCTAACAGGGGGCTTGTACTTC. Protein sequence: CASSGLTGGLYF.

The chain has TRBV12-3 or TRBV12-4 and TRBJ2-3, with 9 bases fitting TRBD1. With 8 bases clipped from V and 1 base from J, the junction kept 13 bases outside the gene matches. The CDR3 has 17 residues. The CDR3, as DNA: TGTGCCAGCTCACCACCCTTTAGGGACAGGGGCACAGATACGCAGTATTTT. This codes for CASSPPFRDRGTDTQYF.

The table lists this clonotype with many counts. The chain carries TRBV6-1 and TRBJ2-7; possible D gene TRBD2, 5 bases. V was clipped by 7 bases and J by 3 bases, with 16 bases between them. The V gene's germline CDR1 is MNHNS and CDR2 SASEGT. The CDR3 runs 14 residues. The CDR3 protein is CASMGEGKVYEQYF. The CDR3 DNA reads TGTGCCAGCATGGGAGAGGGAAAGGTCTACGAGCAGTACTTC.

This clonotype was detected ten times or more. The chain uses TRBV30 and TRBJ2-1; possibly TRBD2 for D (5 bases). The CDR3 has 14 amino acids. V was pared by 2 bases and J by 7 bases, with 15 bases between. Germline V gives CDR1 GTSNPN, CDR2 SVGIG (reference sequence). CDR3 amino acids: CAWSWIPSRNEQFF. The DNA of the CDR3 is TGTGCCTGGAGTTGGATTCCTAGCAGGAATGAGCAGTTCTTC.

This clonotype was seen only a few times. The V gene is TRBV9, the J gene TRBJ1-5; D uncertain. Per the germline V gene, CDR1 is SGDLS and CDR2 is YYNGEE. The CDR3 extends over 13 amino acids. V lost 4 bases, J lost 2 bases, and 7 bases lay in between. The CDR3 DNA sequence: TGTGCCAGCAGCAGGGAGGGCAATCAGCCCCAGCATTTT. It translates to CASSREGNQPQHF.

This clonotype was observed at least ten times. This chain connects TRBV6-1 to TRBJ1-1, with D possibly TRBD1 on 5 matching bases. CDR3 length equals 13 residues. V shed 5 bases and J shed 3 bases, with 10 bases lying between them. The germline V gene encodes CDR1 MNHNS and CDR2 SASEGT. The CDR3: CASSIGGYTEAFF. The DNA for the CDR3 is TGTGCCAGCAGTATTGGGGGTTACACTGAAGCTTTCTTT.

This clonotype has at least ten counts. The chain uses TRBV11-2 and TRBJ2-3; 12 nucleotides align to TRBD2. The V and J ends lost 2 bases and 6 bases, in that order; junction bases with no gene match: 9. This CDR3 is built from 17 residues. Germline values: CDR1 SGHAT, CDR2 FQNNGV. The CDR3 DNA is TGTGCCAGCAGCTTATTGGGACTAGCGGGTCCATCCGATACGCAGTATTTT. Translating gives CASSLLGLAGPSDTQYF.

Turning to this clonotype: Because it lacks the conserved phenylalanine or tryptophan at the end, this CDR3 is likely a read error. The CDR3 loop is CASYTRIGANVLTS. The CDR3, as DNA: TGTGCCAGCTACACTAGGATTGGGGCCAACGTCCTGACTTCC. The rearrangement links TRBV28 to TRBJ2-6, with D perhaps TRBD2 (5 bases). Trimming cost V 8 bases and J 3 bases, with 11 bases left between them. The CDR3 totals 14 residues. Germline V gene sequence: CDR1 MDHEN, CDR2 SYDVKM.

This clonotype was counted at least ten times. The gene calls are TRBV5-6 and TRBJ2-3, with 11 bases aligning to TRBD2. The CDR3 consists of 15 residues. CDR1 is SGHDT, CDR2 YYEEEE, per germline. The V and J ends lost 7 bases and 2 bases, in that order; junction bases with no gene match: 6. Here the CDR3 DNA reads TGTGCCAGCGCGCCACTAGCGGGAGTCACAGATACGCAGTATTTT. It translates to CASAPLAGVTDTQYF.

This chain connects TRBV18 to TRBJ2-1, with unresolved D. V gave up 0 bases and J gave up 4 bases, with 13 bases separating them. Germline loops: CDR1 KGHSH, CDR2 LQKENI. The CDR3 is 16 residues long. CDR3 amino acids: CASSPPRTEHYNEQFF. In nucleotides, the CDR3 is TGTGCCAGCTCACCACCCAGGACGGAACATTACAATGAGCAGTTCTTC. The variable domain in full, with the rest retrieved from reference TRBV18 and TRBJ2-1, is NAGVMQNPRHLVRRRGQEARLRCSPMKGHSHVYWYRQLPEEGLKFMVYLQKENIIDESGMPKERFSAEFPKEGPSILRIQQVVRGDSAAYFCASSPPRTEHYNEQFFGPGTRLTVL.

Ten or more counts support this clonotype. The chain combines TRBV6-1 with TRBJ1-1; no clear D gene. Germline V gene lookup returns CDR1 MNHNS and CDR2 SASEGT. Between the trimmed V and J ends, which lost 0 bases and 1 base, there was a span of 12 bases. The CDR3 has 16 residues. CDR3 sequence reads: CASSEAQRVWNTEAFF. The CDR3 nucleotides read TGTGCCAGCAGTGAAGCTCAGAGGGTTTGGAACACTGAAGCTTTCTTT.

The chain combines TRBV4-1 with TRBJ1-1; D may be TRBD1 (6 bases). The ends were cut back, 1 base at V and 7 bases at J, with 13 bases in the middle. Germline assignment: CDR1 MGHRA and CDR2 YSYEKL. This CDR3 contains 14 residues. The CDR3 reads CASSQVPQDSEAFF. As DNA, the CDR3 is TGCGCCAGCAGCCAAGTTCCACAGGACAGTGAAGCTTTCTTT.

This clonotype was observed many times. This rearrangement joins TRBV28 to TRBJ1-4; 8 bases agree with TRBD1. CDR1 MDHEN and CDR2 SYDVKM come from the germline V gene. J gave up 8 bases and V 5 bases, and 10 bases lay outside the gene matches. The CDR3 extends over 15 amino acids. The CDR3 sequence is CASSQRTGLGEKLFF. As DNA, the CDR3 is TGTGCCAGCAGTCAAAGGACAGGGTTGGGAGAAAAACTGTTTTTT.

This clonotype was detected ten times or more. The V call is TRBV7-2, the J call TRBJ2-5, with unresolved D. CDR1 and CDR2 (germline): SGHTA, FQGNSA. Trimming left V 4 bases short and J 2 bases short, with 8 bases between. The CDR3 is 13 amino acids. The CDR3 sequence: CASSSGRQETQYF. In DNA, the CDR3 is TGTGCCAGCAGCTCAGGACGACAAGAGACCCAGTACTTC.